This T cell receptor (beta chain) was captured by sequencing in a study of radiotherapy plus CTLA-4 blockade in lung cancer (dated by TCRdb to between 2018 and 2020). Study-level background: Among enrolled patients, approximately 19% had an objective response and around 33% reached disease control. Overall study outcomes, separate from this receptor: The strongest predictors of response, as reported, were early dynamic changes in blood T cell clones along with a rise in serum interferon-beta after radiation. TCR clones derived from tumors expanded in peripheral blood after treatment with radiotherapy and ipilimumab.

Concerning this clone itself: Its antigen has not been determined. No base quality values were provided; no much bigger clone lies one nucleotide off.

The receptor library was made with the immunoSEQ multiplex PCR assay. Here the immuneACCESS table is served through TCRdb, limited to in-frame sequences with V and J called. Missing clones are a known gap in these copies; in checked studies unresolved V genes cover under half, and the rest lacks a known reason. This sample holds around 59,000 clones; 77% were observed only once. The ten largest clones add up to 3.5% to 4% of the sample. Focal radiation therapy combined with CTLA-4 blockade (ipilimumab) was tested in patients with chemo-refractory metastatic non-small-cell lung cancer. Trimming at the junction amounts to 0 bases on V and 7 bases on J, and the germline ends lie 12 bases apart. Reading the germline V gene gives CDR1 LGHNA and CDR2 YSLEER. From the cysteine through the phenylalanine, the CDR3 covers 15 amino acids. Kept here is only the CDR3 DNA, which spans 45 bases and is read in frame from base 1.

The sequence links TRBV4-3 to TRBJ1-4, and TRBD1 may be the D gene, going by 5 matching bases. This specimen consisted of peripheral blood, obtained from a patient treated with radiotherapy plus ipilimumab. The TCR originated in a human donor with non-small cell lung cancer who had a partial response to radiotherapy plus ipilimumab. Here the CDR3 is given as CASSQDAGSGEKLFF. The nucleotides are TGCGCCAGCAGCCAAGATGCAGGGTCGGGTGAAAAACTGTTTTTT.